What follows are 23 T cell receptor beta chains derived from one specimen sequenced in a study of T cells in Graves' hyperthyroidism and ophthalmopathy (dated by TCRdb to about 2019). Library creation used multiplex PCR. The sequencer was an Illumina HiSeq 2000. The TCR beta CDR3 regions were amplified from the RNA transcripts. A first-round RT-PCR of the TCR CDR3 used the HTBI primer set with the Qiagen OneStep RT-PCR kit. The public reads were reanalyzed by TCRdb: fastp trimming at Q25, MiXCR alignment, in-frame beta chains only. Each CDR3 protein appears once, grouped with its most common genes and DNA. Across this sample there are about 700,000 distinct CDR3 sequences, with approximately 15% seen only once. The ten largest make up around 9.6% of the sample. Material for sequencing was blood. The receptor source for this set is a young woman with Graves' hyperthyroidism.

This clonotype appeared many times. V is TRBV11-2 and J is TRBJ1-1; the D is unclear. V was clipped by 2 bases and J by 6 bases, with 16 bases between them. The V gene's germline CDR1 is SGHAT and CDR2 FQNNGV. CDR3 length equals 15 residues. CDR3 sequence (DNA): TGTGCCAGCAGCTTAAGCCCAGACGGACTACCTGAAGCTTTCTTT. This encodes CASSLSPDGLPEAFF.

The V and J genes are TRBV12-5 and TRBJ1-5; 10 nucleotides align to TRBD1. Germline CDR1 is LGHNT and CDR2 is FRNRAP. This CDR3 comprises 18 residues. With V trimmed by 1 base and J by 0 bases, 6 bases remained unmatched. Written as DNA, the CDR3 is TGTGCTAGTGGTTTGGCCCAGACAGGGGGCAATAGCAATCAGCCCCAGCATTTT. It translates to CASGLAQTGGNSNQPQHF.

The genes are TRBV6-1 and TRBJ2-7; no firm D call. The CDR3 extends over 14 amino acids. Germline CDR1 and CDR2: MNHNS and SASEGT. The V end was cut by 6 bases, the J end by 2 bases, with 14 bases between. The CDR3 sequence is CASSPRLPTYEQYF. CDR3 sequence (DNA): TGTGCCAGCAGCCCGAGATTACCCACCTACGAGCAGTACTTC.

Ten or more counts support this clonotype. This chain uses TRBV3-1 with TRBJ2-1; 10 bases fit TRBD2. Germline assignment: CDR1 LGHDT and CDR2 YNNKEL (reference sequence). V trimming: 4 bases; J trimming: 4 bases; junction bases outside the gene matches: 4. CDR3 length equals 15 residues. CDR3 in amino acids: CASSLSGRVYNEQFF. The CDR3 region has the DNA TGTGCCAGCAGCCTAAGCGGGAGGGTTTACAATGAGCAGTTCTTC.

This clonotype was counted at least ten times. The chain couples TRBV7-9 to TRBJ2-5, with 10 nucleotides matching TRBD2. The length of the CDR3 is 15 residues. Germline V gene data show CDR1 as SEHNR and CDR2 as FQNEAQ (reference sequence). J gave up 1 base and V 6 bases, and 5 bases lay outside the gene matches. The CDR3 DNA sequence: TGTGCCAGCAGAAGACTAGCGGGCAGCCAAGAGACCCAGTACTTC. Residues: CASRRLAGSQETQYF.

The chain joins TRBV7-2 to TRBJ2-3; 7 bases agree with TRBD2. The V and J ends lost 0 bases and 2 bases, in that order; junction bases with no gene match: 8. Germline CDR1 reads SGHTA; CDR2 reads FQGNSA. The CDR3 contains 17 residues. CDR3 DNA: TGTGCCAGCAGCTTAGCGAAGGTGCGGGAGATCACAGATACGCAGTATTTT. Amino acids: CASSLAKVREITDTQYF.

This clonotype was counted many times. This chain uses TRBV5-1 with TRBJ2-1; TRBD2 is a possible D gene (7 bases). The CDR3 sequence is 14 residues long. Trimming took off 2 bases at V and 8 bases at J, with 14 bases between the two ends. CDR1 SGHRS and CDR2 YFSETQ come from the germline V gene. In nucleotides, the CDR3 is TGCGCCAGCAGCTTAGGTTGGGGGGGCGATGAGCAGTTCTTC. Residues: CASSLGWGGDEQFF.

This clonotype was counted at least ten times. The chain has TRBV4-1 and TRBJ2-7; D unclear. The CDR3 totals 14 residues. The ends were cut back, 6 bases at V and 2 bases at J, with 14 bases in the middle. Looked up from germline, CDR1 is MGHRA and CDR2 is YSYEKL. The CDR3 nucleotides are TGCGCCAGCAGTATGACTCAAGAAGCCTACGAGCAGTACTTC. Translated: CASSMTQEAYEQYF.

This chain uses TRBV2 with TRBJ1-6; tentatively, D is TRBD1 (5 bases). V dropped 11 bases and J dropped 9 bases, with 17 bases sitting between them. The germline CDR1 and CDR2 sequences are SNHLY and FYNNEI. The CDR3 consists of 13 residues. The CDR3 region has the DNA TGTGCCGGAACACAGGACTGGAGTTCACCCCTCCACTTT. Translated, it gives CAGTQDWSSPLHF.

In its sample, this clonotype was seen a few times. The V call is TRBV15, the J call TRBJ2-1, with D uncertain. Germline V lookup: CDR1 LNHNV, CDR2 YYDKDF (reference sequence). Between the trimmed V and J ends, which lost 0 bases and 7 bases, there was a span of 10 bases. The length of the CDR3 is 14 residues. This CDR3 reads CATSRDGLGNEQFF. The CDR3 nucleotides read TGTGCCACCAGCAGAGATGGTCTAGGAAATGAGCAGTTCTTC.

With regard to this clonotype: A much larger clone differs by one base, so this may be a read error. This chain links TRBV7-9 with TRBJ1-1, with 8 bases aligning to TRBD1. This CDR3 is built from 16 residues. Per germline, CDR1 SEHNR and CDR2 FQNEAQ (reference sequence). CDR3 bases: TGTGCCAGCAGTCCAAATCGACAGGGGTGGAACGCTGAAGCTTTCTTT. This sequence encodes CASSPNRQGWNAEAFF.

As to this clonotype: A much larger clone differs from this one at a single base, so this may be a read error. The chain uses TRBV9 and TRBJ2-7; 14 bases are a match to TRBD2. Germline V gene data show CDR1 as SGDLS and CDR2 as YYNGEE. There are 14 residues in the CDR3. J gave up 6 bases and V 2 bases, and 1 base lay outside the gene matches. CDR3 DNA sequence: TGTGCCAGCAGCGTGGGACTAGCGGGAGTCGAGCAGTACTTC. Amino acid sequence: CASSVGLAGVEQYF.

The rearrangement uses TRBV27 and TRBJ2-1, with 8 bases aligning to TRBD2. The V gene end was trimmed by 6 bases and the J gene end by 9 bases; junction bases not matched to a gene: 13. The CDR3 is 15 residues long. Germline CDR1 reads MNHEY; CDR2 reads SMNVEV (reference sequence). CDR3 in DNA: TGTGCCAGCAGCCGGGCTAGCGGGCCCGGCGGTGAGCAGTTCTTC. This gives the protein CASSRASGPGGEQFF.

A few counts support this clonotype. This rearrangement joins TRBV27 to TRBJ2-7; D remains ambiguous. Trimming pared 6 bases from V and 5 bases from J, leaving 17 bases between. The CDR3 runs 14 residues. Per germline, CDR1 MNHEY and CDR2 SMNVEV (reference sequence). CDR3 coding DNA: TGTGCCAGCAGGCGAGTACTCATGGGCGACGAGCAGTACTTC. Translated: CASRRVLMGDEQYF.

The chain employs TRBV27 and TRBJ2-1; 11 nucleotides line up with TRBD2. CDR1 is MNHEY and CDR2 is SMNVEV in the germline V gene (reference sequence). J was trimmed by 8 bases and V by 6 bases; bases with no gene match: 24. This CDR3 is 20 amino acids long. The CDR3 here is CASSVGGHLAGGPRWDEQFF. The CDR3 DNA reads TGTGCCAGCAGCGTAGGAGGCCACCTAGCGGGAGGCCCTCGATGGGATGAGCAGTTCTTC.

This clonotype was seen a few times. The V call is TRBV7-2, the J call TRBJ2-3, with a possible D match to TRBD2 (5 bases). Germline CDR1 SGHTA, CDR2 FQGNSA. This CDR3 region has 14 residues. V was cut by 5 bases and J by 8 bases, with 17 bases left in between. Here the CDR3 DNA reads TGTGCCAGCAGCATGGCCTTGCCGGCGGGTACGCAGTATTTT. Its translation: CASSMALPAGTQYF.

Regarding this clonotype: Sequence at one end of the junction differs from germline and may be a read error. J is TRBJ2-1 and V is TRBV2; 10 nucleotides line up with TRBD2. The CDR3 totals 15 residues. Germline CDR1 SNHLY, CDR2 FYNNEI. The CDR3 bases are TGCGCCAGCAGCCACGGGACTAGCGCCTACAATGAGCAGTTCTTC. It translates to CASSHGTSAYNEQFF.

This clonotype came up many times. The chain is built from TRBV24-1 and TRBJ2-5; a possible D gene is TRBD1 (6 bases). Germline V gene lookup returns CDR1 KGHDR and CDR2 SFDVKD. V was trimmed by 2 bases and J by 2 bases, leaving 17 bases between them. The CDR3 consists of 17 residues. The CDR3 protein is CATSDSKTGTRQETQYF. The CDR3 DNA sequence: TGTGCCACCAGTGATTCAAAGACCGGGACAAGACAAGAGACCCAGTACTTC.

The table lists this clonotype with many counts. The chain employs TRBV30 and TRBJ2-1; D assignment may be TRBD1 or TRBD2 (5 bases each). V was trimmed by 3 bases and J by 7 bases, leaving 7 bases between them. CDR3 length equals 11 residues. The V gene's germline CDR1 is GTSNPN and CDR2 SVGIG (reference sequence). The CDR3 loop is CAWRRGNEQFF. The CDR3 DNA is TGTGCCTGGAGGAGGGGAAATGAGCAGTTCTTC.

J is TRBJ2-3 and V is TRBV6-2 or TRBV6-3, with D perhaps TRBD2 (6 bases). The CDR3 is made up of 16 amino acids. CDR1 and CDR2 from the germline V gene are MNHEY and SVGEGT. V was trimmed by 7 bases and J by 6 bases, leaving 23 bases between them. CDR3 nucleotide sequence: TGTGCCAGCATCGCCGTCCGGGACTTTGGCTGGGATACGCAGTATTTT. Protein: CASIAVRDFGWDTQYF.

This clonotype was detected many times. V gene TRBV3-1 combines with J gene TRBJ2-7; 8 nucleotides match TRBD1. The CDR3 is 20 residues long. The germline V gene encodes CDR1 LGHDT and CDR2 YNNKEL (reference sequence). Germline trimming cut 0 bases from V and 0 bases from J; bases unmatched to any gene: 16. CDR3 region: CASSQEPHLLTGVGSYEQYF. In nucleotides, the CDR3 is TGTGCCAGCAGCCAAGAACCCCACCTCTTGACAGGGGTAGGCTCCTACGAGCAGTACTTC.

V gene TRBV19 combines with J gene TRBJ1-4; 7 positions match TRBD1. Trimming took 0 bases from V and 4 from J; bases not matched to a gene: 11. The CDR3 runs to 18 residues. Germline V gene data show CDR1 as LNHDA and CDR2 as SQIVND (reference sequence). CDR3 in amino acids: CASSIEEDRMGVNEKLFF. CDR3 sequence (DNA): TGTGCCAGTAGTATAGAGGAGGACAGGATGGGGGTTAATGAAAAACTGTTTTTT.

This clonotype was seen more than once but under ten times. The chain is built from TRBV19 and TRBJ2-7, with a tentative D call TRBD1 (5 bases). The CDR3 runs 13 residues. CDR1 is LNHDA and CDR2 is SQIVND in the germline V gene (reference sequence). V was cut by 5 bases and J by 1 base, with 9 bases left in between. CDR3 loop: CASSYTGSYEQYF. The CDR3 nucleotides read TGTGCCAGTAGTTACACAGGTTCCTACGAGCAGTACTTC.